The clone carrying this T cell receptor beta chain was detected ten times or more. Its antigen is unknown. One entry per CDR3 protein, called by TCRdb with MiXCR from the reads. The sample lists fewer than 200,000 distinct CDR3 sequences, approximately 15% occurring once. CDR1 and CDR2 from the germline V gene are MDHEN and SYDVKM. V gave up 8 bases and J gave up 6 bases, with 17 bases separating them. This CDR3 has 14 residues. The sample comes from a study of T cell repertoires in cytomegalovirus infection. General study points: Across the ex vivo response, the dominant clonotypes were HLA-C-restricted CMV-specific TCR beta clonotypes.

The gene calls are TRBV28 and TRBJ2-4; D is possibly TRBD1 or TRBD2 (5 bases each). The sequence was collected from a human donor in good health (CMV status not recorded). Some clones in this sample may be carry-over from other donors' samples. The specimen was PBMCs. CDR3 coding DNA: TGTGCCAGCGTTACGGGACCGCCTAGAAACATTCAGTACTTC. The encoded protein is CASVTGPPRNIQYF.